Listed here are 12 T cell receptor beta chains from one sample, sequenced in a study of cytomegalovirus exposure and HLA in healthy donors. Vbeta (60) and Jbeta (13) primers were used in the PCR. TCRdb's table, derived via immunoSEQ multiplex PCR, lists solely in-frame clones and lacks some. The repertoire holds roughly 160,000 clones, with about 82% as singletons. The specimen was PBMCs. The receptors derive from a woman between 50 and 59 years old in good health and CMV-seropositive.

This rearrangement joins TRBV4-1 to TRBJ2-3; perhaps TRBD1 as D (6 bases). The CDR3 runs 17 residues. Looked up from germline, CDR1 is MGHRA and CDR2 is YSYEKL. Trimming took 0 bases from V and 7 from J, leaving 20 bases between them. The CDR3 bases are TGCGCCAGCAGCCAAGATCTGGAGACAGGCGATTTTTATACGCAGTATTTT. This encodes CASSQDLETGDFYTQYF.

This clone was detected only once. The gene calls are TRBV27 and TRBJ1-2, with TRBD1 matching 7 bases. The CDR3 runs to 13 residues. Germline CDR1 reads MNHEY; CDR2 reads SMNVEV (reference sequence). V lost 4 bases, J lost 8 bases, and 7 bases stayed unmatched. CDR3 sequence reads: CASSSDRVRGYTF. The CDR3 region has the DNA TGTGCCAGCAGTTCCGACAGGGTGCGGGGCTACACCTTC.

This clone came up once. J is TRBJ1-5 and V is TRBV6-6; D gene ambiguous. The CDR3 is made up of 16 amino acids. Germline V gene lookup returns CDR1 MNHNY and CDR2 SVGAGI (reference sequence). With 2 bases removed from V and 3 bases from J, the gap between germline ends came to 14 bases. CDR3 DNA: TGTGCCAGCAGTTACGAGGGAGGGTTAATCAATCAGCCCCAGCATTTT. It is translated as CASSYEGGLINQPQHF.

This clone was recorded once. The genes are TRBV11-1 and TRBJ2-3; D not resolved. The CDR3 covers 13 residues. Trimming left V 2 bases short and J 4 bases short, with 7 bases between. Germline values: CDR1 SGHAT, CDR2 FQDESV (reference sequence). The CDR3 DNA sequence: TGTGCCAGCAGCTTAATGCTAGCAGATACGCAGTATTTT. Its protein is CASSLMLADTQYF.

The chain employs TRBV18 and TRBJ2-7; D remains unclear. Germline V gene data show CDR1 as KGHSH and CDR2 as LQKENI. The CDR3 loop spans 15 amino acids. The V gene lost 6 bases and the J gene lost 1 base, with 16 bases spanning the gap. In DNA, the CDR3 is TGTGCCAGCTCCATGAGGCAGTCAAATTCCTACGAGCAGTACTTC. Encoded protein: CASSMRQSNSYEQYF.

This rearrangement joins TRBV6-5 to TRBJ2-7, with D perhaps matching TRBD2 (6 bases). Germline V gene sequence: CDR1 MNHEY, CDR2 SVGAGI. CDR3 size: 14 residues. V was trimmed by 2 bases and J by 5 bases, leaving 13 bases between them. The DNA for the CDR3 is TGTGCCAGCAGTTACGGGACTGAAGTCAACGAGCAGTACTTC. Encoded protein: CASSYGTEVNEQYF.

V and J are TRBV28 and TRBJ2-3; 15 nucleotides match TRBD2. The CDR3 sequence is 17 residues long. V lost 5 bases and J lost 4; bases outside the gene matches: 7. Germline values: CDR1 MDHEN, CDR2 SYDVKM. The CDR3 coding sequence is TGTGCCAGCAGTCCCGGACTAGCGGGAGGGCCCCCAGATACGCAGTATTTT. Translation gives CASSPGLAGGPPDTQYF.

V and J are TRBV10-3 and TRBJ2-7; D might be TRBD1 (5 bases). From germline, CDR1 is ENHRY and CDR2 SYGVKD. With 6 bases removed from V and 2 bases from J, the gap between germline ends came to 11 bases. This CDR3 comprises 13 residues. The CDR3 DNA reads as TGTGCCATCAGCCGCCAGGGAACCTACGAGCAGTACTTC. Translated: CAISRQGTYEQYF.

This chain connects TRBV9 to TRBJ1-2; a weak D match, TRBD1 (5 bases). This CDR3 is built from 14 residues. V was cut by 0 bases and J by 6 bases, with 12 bases left in between. CDR1 and CDR2 from the germline V gene are SGDLS and YYNGEE. CDR3 DNA sequence: TGTGCCAGCAGCGTAGTAGTAGGGGCCCATGGCTACACCTTC. This sequence encodes CASSVVVGAHGYTF.

As concerns this clone: The sample holds other DNA sequences that translate to the same CDR3. The chain is built from TRBV5-1 and TRBJ2-5; D is unresolved. Deletions cut 0 bases from V and 1 base from J, with 7 bases between. Germline V lookup: CDR1 SGHRS, CDR2 YFSETQ. CDR3 length: 14 residues. The CDR3: CASSLVQPQETQYF. Written as DNA, the CDR3 is TGCGCCAGCAGCTTGGTACAGCCCCAAGAGACCCAGTACTTC.

This clone occurred once. The chain recombines TRBV11-2 with TRBJ2-5; 10 bases agree with TRBD2. This CDR3 comprises 16 residues. Germline values: CDR1 SGHAT, CDR2 FQNNGV. The junction had 7 bases not matched to a gene; V was cut back by 5 bases and J by 1 base. CDR3 amino acids: CASSLSGGGIQETQYF. In nucleotides, the CDR3 is TGTGCCAGCAGCCTAAGCGGGGGGGGGATCCAAGAGACCCAGTACTTC.

V and J are TRBV9 and TRBJ2-1; 15 positions agree with TRBD2. The CDR3 has 17 residues. Germline V CDR1 and CDR2: SGDLS, YYNGEE. V trimming: 3 bases; J trimming: 3 bases; junction bases outside the gene matches: 4. The CDR3 DNA follows: TGTGCCAGCAGCGGTAGGACTAGCGGGAGGGGCTACAATGAGCAGTTCTTC. This codes for CASSGRTSGRGYNEQFF.